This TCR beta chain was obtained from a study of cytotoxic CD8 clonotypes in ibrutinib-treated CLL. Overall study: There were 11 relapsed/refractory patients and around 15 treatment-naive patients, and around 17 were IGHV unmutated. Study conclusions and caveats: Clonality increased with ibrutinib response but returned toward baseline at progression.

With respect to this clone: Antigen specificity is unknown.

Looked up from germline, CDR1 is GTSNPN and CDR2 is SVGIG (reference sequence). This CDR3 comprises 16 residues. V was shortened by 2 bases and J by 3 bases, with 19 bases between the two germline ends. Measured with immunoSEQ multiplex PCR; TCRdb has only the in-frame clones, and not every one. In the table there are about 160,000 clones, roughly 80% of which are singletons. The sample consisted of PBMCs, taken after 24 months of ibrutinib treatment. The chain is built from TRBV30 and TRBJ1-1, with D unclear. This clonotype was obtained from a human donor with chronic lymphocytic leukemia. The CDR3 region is CAWSSGRVGMDTEAFF. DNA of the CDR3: TGTGCCTGGAGTAGTGGAAGGGTGGGCATGGACACTGAAGCTTTCTTT.